This T cell receptor (beta chain) was sequenced during a study of T-cell reconstitution after alpha-beta-depleted transplantation in children. Remarks on this clonotype: Its matching antigen is unknown.

During its preparation, the TCRbeta library received unique molecular identifiers. TCRdb reprocessed the PCR reads with MiXCR, giving one entry per CDR3 protein. The sample records about 250,000 distinct CDR3 sequences, approximately 24% being singletons. Study results and limitations: Diversity and T-cell counts at one year after transplant derived mostly from new T cells.

The length of the CDR3 is 17 residues. The V and J ends lost 4 bases and 2 bases respectively, with 19 bases between them. The germline gives CDR1 LNHDA, CDR2 SQIVND (reference sequence). This specimen consisted of PBMCs, mostly from graft donor cells, obtained 360 days after TCRalphabeta/CD19-depleted stem cell transplant. The rearrangement uses TRBV19 and TRBJ2-3, with no clear D. The clonotype was recovered from a female patient younger than 10 who had a stem cell transplant for congenital amegakaryocytic thrombocytopenia, so the T cells may come from the graft donor. CDR3 DNA: TGTGCCAGTAGTAGCCCTCGATTTGGGGATTTCACAGATACGCAGTATTTT. It codes for CASSSPRFGDFTDTQYF.